The present T cell receptor (beta chain) was sequenced within a study of blood T cell repertoires in COVID-19 (TCRdb year 2020). At the level of the whole study: The collaborator samples originated in the United States, Italy and Spain and spanned the acute and convalescent phases of COVID-19. A de-identified subject ID, COVID-19 status, age in years and sex were almost always included in the sample metadata. The samples were drawn from two sources: the first 160 participants of the ongoing ImmuneRACE study, and approximately 1,300 subjects contributed by 6 global collaborators. Where available, HLA class I and class II types were obtained from metadata supplied by the sample provider rather than from assay-based typing. The repertoires were released in a freely available public database intended as a resource for research on the immune response to SARS-CoV-2. Deeply sampled blood TCRbeta repertoires from subjects exposed to, actively infected with, or recovered from COVID-19 were included in the dataset. The prospective study material was composed of cDNA or gDNA derived from T cells, B-cell-depleted T cells, or PBMCs. Broader findings and caveats from the paper: The amount of clinical and demographic metadata varied by source and participant and was provided uncurated.

Participants in the prospective study were enrolled through a virtual design, were aged about 18 to 100 years, and lived in approximately 25 United States geographic areas. In the prospective study, cohorts were assigned on the basis of participant-reported clinical history obtained from a screening survey and a study questionnaire. Recovered participants in ImmuneRACE Cohort 3 were defined as having two consecutive negative NP/OP PCR tests, clearance from a healthcare professional, or resolution of symptoms. In the prospective study, whole blood, serum and a nasopharyngeal or oropharyngeal swab were collected from each participant by mobile phlebotomists. Over an approximately 2-month period, participants in the prospective study had the option of providing additional blood draws and questionnaires. Prospective study blood samples were shipped either frozen or at room temperature before DNA extraction.

Details on this clone: The antigen it binds to is not known. No base quality information exists; no much larger clone differs at one position.

Including the terminal cysteine and phenylalanine, the CDR3 comprises 15 residues. Only the CDR3 part of the read is kept: 45 bases, read in frame from the first base. The germline V gene encodes CDR1 MNHNS and CDR2 SASEGT. Trimming costs V 3 bases and J 0 bases, and their ends lie 9 bases apart. TCRbeta CDR3 regions were amplified from genomic DNA by means of the immunoSEQ Assay, a bias-controlled multiplex PCR. In the paper's pipeline: The number of nucleated cells in each sample was estimated from the amplification of reference gene primers within the assay. To quantify the absolute abundance of each unique TCRbeta CDR3 rearrangement, sequence reads were collapsed and filtered. For each sample, productive Simpson clonality was calculated by taking the square root of Simpson's diversity index across productive rearrangements. TCRdb took over this immuneACCESS table, retaining in-frame rearrangements with V and J assigned. Such tables are incomplete; in checked studies, under half of the missing clones stem from an unresolved V gene, and the remainder is unexplained. V and J calls plus clone size are reproduced from that table; the DNA served to infer D and trimming. The sample contains hundreds of thousands of clones, 85% to 90% of them found a single time. The ten largest account for under 2% of the sample.

This receptor was identified in a middle-aged man who had recovered from COVID-19. The chain is made from TRBV6-1 and TRBJ1-5; 5 matching bases give a weak D call of TRBD1. Sequenced sample: PBMCs or T cells enriched from blood (not recorded which). CDR3 region: CASSDQGYSNQPQHF. The sequence in DNA is TGTGCCAGCAGTGATCAGGGATATAGCAATCAGCCCCAGCATTTT.